Listed below are T cell receptor beta chains from one sample, sequenced in a study of control samples from healthy donors and cancer patients. Repertoires were generated with immunoSEQ multiplex PCR, while TCRdb's copy carries only in-frame clones and drops some. There are around 20,000 clones in the sample; around 85% occur only once, and 38% lies in the top ten. Sequencing was carried out using PBMCs. These receptors were taken from a man between 60 and 70 years old with head and neck cancer. The CDR3 runs from the conserved cysteine through the conserved F or W. D genes are given only for firm matches. Rows may omit the clone size; those that give it use once, few, many or a size class.

V	size	J	D	DNA	CDR3
TRBV19	NA	TRBJ2-1	TRBD1	TGTGCCAGCGGGACAGGGGGATTCATTGAGCAGTTCTTC	CASGTGGFIEQFF
TRBV5-1	once	TRBJ2-7	TRBD1	TGCGCCAGCAGCTTGTGGACAGGTACCTCCTACGAGCAGTACTTC	CASSLWTGTSYEQYF
TRBV12-3/TRBV12-4	NA	TRBJ2-1	NA	TGTGCCAGCAGTGCAGGGGGGTGGCAGTTCTTC	CASSAGGWQFF
TRBV6-5	NA	TRBJ1-4	TRBD1	TGTGCCAGCTGGTCTTATCGGGACAGGGGCGAAAAACTGTTTTTT	CASWSYRDRGEKLFF
TRBV3-1/TRBV3-2	NA	TRBJ2-1	TRBD2	TGTGCCAGCAGCCAGATGGGACTAGCGGGAGGGAATGAGCAGTTCTTC	CASSQMGLAGGNEQFF
TRBV5-1	NA	TRBJ2-3	NA	TGCGCCAGCAGCTCACCGGCCCCTCGAAGGGATACAGATACGCAGTATTTT	CASSSPAPRRDTDTQYF
TRBV3-1/TRBV3-2	once	TRBJ2-1	NA	TGTGCCAGCAGCCAAGAGGGCAGGGGAGAAATCAATGAGCAGTTCTTC	CASSQEGRGEINEQFF
TRBV11-3	NA	TRBJ2-2	TRBD1	TGTGCCAGCAGCTTAGGACAGGGTCGGGAGCTGTTTTTT	CASSLGQGRELFF
TRBV29-1	NA	TRBJ2-6	NA	TGCAGCGTTTCACTCCCTGGCTCCTCTGGGGCCAACGTCCTGACTTTC	CSVSLPGSSGANVLTF
TRBV18	NA	TRBJ2-1	NA	TGTGCCAGCTCACCTGGGACTGAGCAGTTCTTC	CASSPGTEQFF
TRBV7-2	NA	TRBJ1-1	NA	TGTGCCAGCAGCCTTTGGGGGGGAGACACTGAAGCTTTCTTT	CASSLWGGDTEAFF
TRBV4-2	NA	TRBJ2-1	TRBD2	TGTGCCAGCATGGCTAGCGGGAGCCACAATGAGCAGTTCTTC	CASMASGSHNEQFF
TRBV10-3	NA	TRBJ2-2	NA	TGTGCCATCAGTGAGTCGGTCACGGTGAGGACCGGGGAGCTGTTTTTT	CAISESVTVRTGELFF
TRBV6-6	NA	TRBJ1-6	TRBD1	TGTGCCAGCAGTCCGCCCCGACAGGGTTATAATTCACCCCTCCACTTT	CASSPPRQGYNSPLHF
TRBV5-1	once	TRBJ2-1	TRBD1	TGCGCCAGCAGCTTGGGGACAGGTGACAATGAGCAGTTCTTC	CASSLGTGDNEQFF
TRBV9	NA	TRBJ1-1	NA	TGTGCCAGCAGCGTAGGGGGTTACACTGAAGCTTTCTTT	CASSVGGYTEAFF
TRBV7-3	NA	TRBJ2-3	TRBD2	TGTGCCAGCAGCCTGGGGACTAGCGGGAGGGAAGATACGCAGTATTTT	CASSLGTSGREDTQYF
TRBV30	NA	TRBJ1-2	NA	TGTGCCTGGAGTGTAAACAGGGACGTTGGCTACACCTTC	CAWSVNRDVGYTF
TRBV6-5	NA	TRBJ1-2	TRBD1	TGTGCCACTACGATCGACAGGGCCCATGGCTACACCTTC	CATTIDRAHGYTF
TRBV15	NA	TRBJ2-6	TRBD1	TGTGCCACCAGCAGAGAGAGAGGGGGCACTGGGGCCAACGTCCTGACTTTC	CATSRERGGTGANVLTF
TRBV18	NA	TRBJ1-6	NA	TGTGCCAGCTCACCGCAGGGGTCGGCCCAAAATTCACCCCTCCACTTT	CASSPQGSAQNSPLHF
TRBV11-3	NA	TRBJ2-2	NA	TGTGCCAGCAGCTTAGATCAGAACGGGGCCACCGGGGAGCTGTTTTTT	CASSLDQNGATGELFF
TRBV10-3	NA	TRBJ2-1	TRBD1	TGTGCCACAGGACAGGGGGCCCATGAGCAGTTCTTC	CATGQGAHEQFF
TRBV12-3/TRBV12-4	NA	TRBJ1-2	NA	TGTGCCAGCAGTTTCAAGGTGGACTATGGCTACACCTTC	CASSFKVDYGYTF
TRBV30	few	TRBJ1-5	TRBD1	TGTGCCTGGAGTGGTCCGGGACAGGGACGCAATCAGCCCCAGCATTTT	CAWSGPGQGRNQPQHF
TRBV4-1	NA	TRBJ2-1	NA	TGCGCCAGCAGCCAAGCGGAGGCCAGCTCCTACAATGAGCAGTTCTTC	CASSQAEASSYNEQFF
TRBV11-1	NA	TRBJ2-7	NA	TGTGCCAGCAGCTCCAGGCCCCGAGACGAGCAGTACTTC	CASSSRPRDEQYF
TRBV5-8	NA	TRBJ2-1	TRBD2	TGTGCCAGCAGCTTGGAGGGCGTAGGACTAGGACCCTACAATGAGCAGTTCTTC	CASSLEGVGLGPYNEQFF
TRBV27	NA	TRBJ2-2	TRBD1	TGTGCCAGCGGCCACCGGCCGGGACAGGGGACCGGGGAGCTGTTTTTT	CASGHRPGQGTGELFF
TRBV7-9	NA	TRBJ1-2	TRBD1	TGTGCCAGCAGCCCAGGGACAGGGGGAAGAGGCTACACCTTC	CASSPGTGGRGYTF
TRBV5-4	NA	TRBJ2-7	TRBD2	TGTGCCAGCAGCCCCGGGACTAGCGGGATTTCCTACGAGCAGTACTTC	CASSPGTSGISYEQYF